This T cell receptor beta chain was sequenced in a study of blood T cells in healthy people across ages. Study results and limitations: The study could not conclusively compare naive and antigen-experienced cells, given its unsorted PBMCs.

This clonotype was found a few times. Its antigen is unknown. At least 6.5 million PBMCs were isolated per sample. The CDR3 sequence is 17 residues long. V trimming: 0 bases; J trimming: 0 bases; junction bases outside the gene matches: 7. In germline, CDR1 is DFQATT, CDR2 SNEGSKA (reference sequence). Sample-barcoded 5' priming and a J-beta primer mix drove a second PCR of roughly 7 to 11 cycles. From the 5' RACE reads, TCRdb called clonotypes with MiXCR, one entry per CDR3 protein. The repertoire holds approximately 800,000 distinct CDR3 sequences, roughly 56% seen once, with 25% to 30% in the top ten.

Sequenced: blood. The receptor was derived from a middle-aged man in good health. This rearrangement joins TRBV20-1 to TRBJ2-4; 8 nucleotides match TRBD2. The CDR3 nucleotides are TGCAGTGCTAGAGACAGAGCGGGGGTCATAGCCAAAAACATTCAGTACTTC. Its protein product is CSARDRAGVIAKNIQYF.